Listed here are 14 T cell receptor beta chains from one sample, sequenced in a study of cytomegalovirus exposure and HLA in healthy donors. This PCR relied on a set of 60 Vbeta primers and 13 Jbeta primers. Sequencing was performed with immunoSEQ multiplex PCR; in TCRdb, only in-frame clones are kept and a portion is missing. The table includes about 160,000 clones, approximately 79% detected once. Material: PBMCs. Source of these receptors: a woman aged 45-65 years in good health and CMV-seropositive.

This clone came up a few times. The chain uses TRBV2 and TRBJ1-1; 12 positions agree with TRBD1. In germline, CDR1 is SNHLY, CDR2 FYNNEI. Trimming cost V 4 bases and J 3 bases; bases outside gene matches: 3. The CDR3 contains 15 residues. The CDR3 DNA sequence: TGTGCCAGCAGTGGGGACAGGGGGCGGGACACTGAAGCTTTCTTT. Protein product: CASSGDRGRDTEAFF.

The V call is TRBV4-1, the J call TRBJ1-2; D uncertain. The CDR3 covers 13 residues. CDR1 is MGHRA, CDR2 YSYEKL, per germline. Trimming took 0 bases from V and 7 from J, leaving 9 bases between them. CDR3 nucleotide sequence: TGCGCCAGCAGCCAAGAGGTTCGGTTTGGCTACACCTTC. This translates into CASSQEVRFGYTF.

CDR3 sequence: CASTRPGQTYEQYF. The CDR3 DNA follows: TGTGCCAGCACCAGACCGGGACAGACCTACGAGCAGTACTTC. The rearrangement links TRBV6-5 to TRBJ2-7, with TRBD1 matching 7 bases. V gave up 7 bases and J gave up 2 bases; unmatched junction bases: 8. The CDR3 consists of 14 residues. Germline V gene lookup returns CDR1 MNHEY and CDR2 SVGAGI.

The chain couples TRBV28 to TRBJ2-7, with 7 bases identical to TRBD1. CDR1 MDHEN and CDR2 SYDVKM come from the germline V gene. This CDR3 spans 14 amino acids. The V segment lost 7 bases and the J segment 0 bases; nucleotides outside the gene matches: 6. CDR3: CASISGQSSYEQYF. CDR3 coding DNA: TGTGCCAGCATCTCGGGACAGTCCTCCTACGAGCAGTACTTC. The whole variable domain, filled in from reference TRBV28 and TRBJ2-7, reads DVKVTQSSRYLVKRTGEKVFLECVQDMDHENMFWYRQDPGLGLRLIYFSYDVKMKEKGDIPEGYSVSREKKERFSLILESASTNQTSMYLCASISGQSSYEQYFGPGTRLTVT.

This chain links TRBV30 with TRBJ2-7; 12 positions agree with TRBD1. J lost 2 bases, V lost 3 bases, and 8 bases had no gene match. From germline, CDR1 is GTSNPN and CDR2 SVGIG (reference sequence). The CDR3 loop spans 16 amino acids. CDR3 bases: TGTGCCTGGAGGGGACCGGGACAGGGGGCGGCCTACGAGCAGTACTTC. Its protein is CAWRGPGQGAAYEQYF.

In its sample, this clone was seen once. The chain has TRBV9 and TRBJ1-2, with D possibly matching TRBD1 (5 bases). Per the germline V gene, CDR1 is SGDLS and CDR2 is YYNGEE. The CDR3 runs 14 residues. Trimming took 3 bases from V and 8 from J, leaving 17 bases between them. CDR3 DNA sequence: TGTGCCAGCAGCGCCTACACAGGATCCAAGGGCTACACCTTC. Protein sequence: CASSAYTGSKGYTF.

In this sample, this clone turned up a few times. The CDR3 bases are TGTGCCAGCAGTTTACCCCACGCGGGGAGGCCATATGGCTACACCTTC. It yields the protein CASSLPHAGRPYGYTF. The chain employs TRBV28 and TRBJ1-2; no clear D. V lost 2 bases to trimming and J lost 5 bases, with 18 bases between them. Germline V gives CDR1 MDHEN, CDR2 SYDVKM. CDR3 size: 16 residues.

This clone has just one count. The J gene is TRBJ1-5, the V gene TRBV19; TRBD1 aligns across 10 bases. Germline values: CDR1 LNHDA, CDR2 SQIVND (reference sequence). Unmatched junction bases numbered 4, after V lost 5 bases and J lost 0 bases. The CDR3 runs 16 residues. CDR3 in DNA: TGTGCCAGTAGTCGGGACAGGGGTTATAGCAATCAGCCCCAGCATTTT. Its translation is CASSRDRGYSNQPQHF.

J is TRBJ1-1 and V is TRBV6-5; D is possibly TRBD1 (5 bases). In germline, CDR1 is MNHEY, CDR2 SVGAGI. This CDR3 has 11 residues. The ends were cut back, 6 bases at V and 7 bases at J, with 9 bases in the middle. This CDR3 reads CASRGVLEAFF. The CDR3 nucleotides are TGTGCCAGCAGAGGGGTCCTTGAAGCTTTCTTT.

The chain carries TRBV28 and TRBJ2-2; TRBD1 matches at 8 bases. Germline trimming cut 5 bases from V and 1 base from J; bases unmatched to any gene: 6. Germline CDR1 MDHEN, CDR2 SYDVKM. The length of the CDR3 is 16 residues. The CDR3 loop is CASSRRTGMNTGELFF. As DNA, the CDR3 is TGTGCCAGCAGTCGACGGACAGGGATGAACACCGGGGAGCTGTTTTTT. Combining the CDR3 with reference TRBV28 and TRBJ2-2 gives the whole variable domain DVKVTQSSRYLVKRTGEKVFLECVQDMDHENMFWYRQDPGLGLRLIYFSYDVKMKEKGDIPEGYSVSREKKERFSLILESASTNQTSMYLCASSRRTGMNTGELFFGEGSRLTVL.

The chain has TRBV27 and TRBJ2-6; possible D gene TRBD2, 6 bases. The CDR3 extends over 17 amino acids. Germline CDR1 MNHEY, CDR2 SMNVEV (reference sequence). The ends were cut back, 5 bases at V and 0 bases at J, with 14 bases in the middle. The CDR3 DNA reads as TGTGCCAGCAGTCTAATGGGACTCATCTCTGGGGCCAACGTCCTGACTTTC. Translating it yields CASSLMGLISGANVLTF.

The rearrangement links TRBV7-2 to TRBJ2-6; TRBD2 might be the D (7 bases). The V gene's germline CDR1 is SGHTA and CDR2 FQGNSA. Deletions cut 5 bases from V and 1 base from J, with 21 bases between. The CDR3 consists of 19 residues. For the CDR3, the DNA is TGTGCCAGCAGCGGGAGGGGGGCAGGGATCGTATCTGGGGCCAACGTCCTGACTTTC. Translating it yields CASSGRGAGIVSGANVLTF.

The chain has TRBV5-1 and TRBJ2-5, with 8 bases matching TRBD1. Looked up from germline, CDR1 is SGHRS and CDR2 is YFSETQ. With 4 bases clipped from V and 4 bases from J, the junction kept 9 bases outside the gene matches. The CDR3 has 15 amino acids. CDR3 coding DNA: TGCGCCAGCAGCCCAGGGGGCGCAGTGGTAGAGACCCAGTACTTC. Translating it yields CASSPGGAVVETQYF.

V gene TRBV6-1 combines with J gene TRBJ2-2, with D uncertain. This CDR3 has 12 residues. Trimming pared 6 bases from V and 1 base from J, leaving 3 bases between. Germline values: CDR1 MNHNS, CDR2 SASEGT. The CDR3 region is CASSMNTGELFF. DNA for the CDR3: TGTGCCAGCAGCATGAACACCGGGGAGCTGTTTTTT.